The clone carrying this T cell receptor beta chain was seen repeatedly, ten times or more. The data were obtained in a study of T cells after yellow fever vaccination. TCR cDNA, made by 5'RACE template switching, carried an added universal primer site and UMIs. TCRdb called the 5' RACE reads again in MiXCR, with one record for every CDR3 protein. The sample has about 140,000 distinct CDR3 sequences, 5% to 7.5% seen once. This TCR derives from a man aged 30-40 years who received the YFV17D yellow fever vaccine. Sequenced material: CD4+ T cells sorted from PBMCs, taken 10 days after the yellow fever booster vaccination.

CDR3 nucleotides: TGCAGTGCTAGGACCACAGGGTCGGGAGCTGAAGCTTTCTTT. This codes for CSARTTGSGAEAFF. The chain couples TRBV20-1 to TRBJ1-1; TRBD1 might be the D (6 bases). Trimming shortened V by 3 bases and J by 6 bases, and 17 bases separated the two germline ends. The CDR3 is 14 residues long. Germline CDR1 reads DFQATT; CDR2 reads SNEGSKA (reference sequence).